This T cell receptor (beta chain) was identified in a study of T cells in Graves' hyperthyroidism and ophthalmopathy. For the study at large: Peripheral blood was collected at initial diagnosis, before any treatment. Overall study results and limits: Appearing also in blood were most of the thyroid clonotypes expanded above 0.001. In validation, the model predicted ophthalmopathy. These predictions came a median approximately six months before onset.

TCR beta CDR3 regions were amplified from RNA. HTBI primers drove first-round RT-PCR of the TCR CDR3. TCRdb reprocessed the multiplex PCR reads via MiXCR and lists one record per CDR3 protein. The profile shows over 500,000 distinct CDR3 sequences, roughly 17% of them singletons. Trimming took 3 bases from V and 3 from J; bases not matched to a gene: 2. CDR1 SGHTA and CDR2 FQGNSA come from the germline V gene. The CDR3 totals 15 residues. A remark on this clonotype: What it recognizes is unknown.

The source of the PBMCs was 8.5 to 10 ml of fresh peripheral blood. The sample was blood. This sequence was found in a woman aged 18-29 years with Graves' ophthalmopathy. This rearrangement joins TRBV7-2 to TRBJ2-1; 10 bases map to TRBD1. The CDR3 region is CASSLGQGNYNEQFF. The CDR3 nucleotides read TGTGCCAGCAGCTTGGGACAGGGGAACTACAATGAGCAGTTCTTC.